This T cell receptor (beta chain) was identified during a study of blood T cell repertoires in COVID-19. Turning to the study itself: The origin of the acute and convalescent COVID-19 samples was the United States, Italy and Spain. PBMCs, B-cell-depleted T cells, or T cells provided the cDNA or gDNA that made up the material.

As handled by the study authors: Reference gene primer amplification in the assay estimated nucleated cell counts. Sequencing used immunoSEQ multiplex PCR; TCRdb keeps in-frame clones, though not all of them. V, J and clone size are those of that table, while D and trimming were read from the DNA. The table has a few hundred thousand clones, about nine tenths seen once. Trimming left V 6 bases short and J 1 base short, with 9 bases between. The CDR3 is made up of 14 amino acids. CDR1 is MNHNY and CDR2 is SVGAGI in the germline V gene (reference sequence). The material sequenced was peripheral blood. V usage is TRBV6-6 and J usage is TRBJ2-2; D possibly corresponds to TRBD1 (5 bases). This receptor was identified in a woman between 50 and 59 years old who had recovered from COVID-19. This chain's CDR3 is CASSGQRNTGELFF. The CDR3 bases are TGTGCCAGCAGCGGACAACGGAACACCGGGGAGCTGTTTTTT.